This entry features one T cell receptor beta chain sequence. Its antigen is as yet unknown. At one of its ends the junction is not consistent with the germline gene, which may arise from a read error. Thyroid surgery was preceded by no treatment in any patient. The data were obtained in a study of metastatic and nonmetastatic thyroid tumors. Study-level results: Compared with benign nodules, malignant thyroid tumors were reported to have significantly higher TCR beta diversity in both blood and tumor.

TCRdb called clones again from the PCR reads with MiXCR. In the table there are approximately 35,000 clones, approximately 34% of which are singletons. Per the germline V gene, CDR1 is SGHRS and CDR2 is YFSETQ. The CDR3 length is 11 residues. This TCR came from a female donor with papillary thyroid cancer or a benign thyroid nodule (not recorded which). Some clones in this sample may be carry-over from other donors' samples. The sample comprised tumor tissue. The chain employs TRBV5-1 and TRBJ1-1; D gene ambiguous. The CDR3 nucleotides read TGCGCCAGCAGCTTGGCTCAGTCCCGAATCTTT. It specifies CASSLAQSRIF.